Only a few counts were recorded for the clone carrying this T cell receptor (beta chain). A read error may account for a junction end that differs from germline. This specimen belongs to a study of CD8 T cells in Susac syndrome. The authors carried out high-throughput sequencing of TCR beta. They applied it to CD8+ and CD4+ T cells obtained from blood. The multiple sclerosis control cohort comprised treatment-naive individuals presenting with stable or active relapsing-remitting disease. Negative isolation yielded CD4+ and CD8+ T cells, and FACS enriched TEMRA cells. The CDR3 covers 13 residues. Per the germline V gene, CDR1 is MGHRA and CDR2 is YSYEKL. Reverse transcription of about 0.5 to 1 ug RNA used random hexamers. Coverage of TCR beta CDR3 amplification by immunoSEQ multiplex PCR extended to 54 Vbeta and 13 Jbeta. TCRdb reanalysed the immunoSEQ multiplex PCR reads using MiXCR and keeps one entry per CDR3 protein. The repertoire holds around 220,000 distinct CDR3 sequences, with about 90% as singletons.

The receptor was isolated from a human donor with multiple sclerosis. The sequencing sample was made of CD8+ T cells from PBMCs. The genes are TRBV4-1 and TRBJ2-1, with a tentative D call TRBD2 (6 bases). The CDR3 protein is CASSQDLQSWEVF. CDR3 DNA sequence: TGCGCCAGCAGCCAAGATCTCCAAAGCTGGGAGGTCTTC.